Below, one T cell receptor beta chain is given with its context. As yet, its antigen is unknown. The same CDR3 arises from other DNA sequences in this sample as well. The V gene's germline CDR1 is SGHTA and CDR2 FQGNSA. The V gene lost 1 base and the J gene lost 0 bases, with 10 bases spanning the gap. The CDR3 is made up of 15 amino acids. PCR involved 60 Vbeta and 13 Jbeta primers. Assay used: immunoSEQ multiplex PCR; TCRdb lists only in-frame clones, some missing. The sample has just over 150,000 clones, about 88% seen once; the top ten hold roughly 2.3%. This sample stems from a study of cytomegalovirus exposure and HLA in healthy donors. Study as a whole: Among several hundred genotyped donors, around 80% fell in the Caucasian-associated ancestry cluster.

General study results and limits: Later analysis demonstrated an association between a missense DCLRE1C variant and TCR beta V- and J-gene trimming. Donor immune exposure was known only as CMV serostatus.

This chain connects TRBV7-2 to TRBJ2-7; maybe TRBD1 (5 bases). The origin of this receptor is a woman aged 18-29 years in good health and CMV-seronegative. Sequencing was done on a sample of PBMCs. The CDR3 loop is CASSLERGSSYEQYF. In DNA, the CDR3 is TGTGCCAGCAGCTTAGAAAGGGGAAGCTCCTACGAGCAGTACTTC.